The 9 T cell receptor beta chains in this list originate from one sample, sequenced in a study of a mutant IDH1 vaccine in newly diagnosed glioma. Time point described: week 5, during vaccination. Vaccination comprised doses that each held 300 ug of mutant IDH1 20-mer peptide, plus topical imiquimod. The repertoire was sequenced with immunoSEQ multiplex PCR; TCRdb's copy has only in-frame clones and lacks some. The sample records 9,500 to 12,000 clones, around nine tenths being singletons. No antigen has been identified for these receptors. Sequencing was performed on PBMCs, taken from a glioma patient whose treatment included an IDH1 peptide vaccine. All receptors come from a woman aged 40 to 50 with glioma. Some clones in this sample may be carry-over from other donors' samples.

The chain uses TRBV19 and TRBJ1-2; D remains ambiguous. CDR1 LNHDA and CDR2 SQIVND come from the germline V gene (reference sequence). The CDR3 spans 11 residues. The V end was cut by 1 base, the J end by 7 bases, with 4 bases between. CDR3 residues: CASSIGVGYTF. The CDR3 DNA is TGTGCCAGTAGTATAGGGGTTGGCTACACCTTC.

The CDR3 loop is CASSLGGDTNQPQHF. The CDR3, as DNA: TGCGCCAGCAGCTTGGGGGGGGATACAAATCAGCCCCAGCATTTT. The J gene is TRBJ1-5, the V gene TRBV5-1; tentative D call: TRBD1 (5 bases). CDR1 and CDR2 (germline): SGHRS, YFSETQ. V lost 0 bases to trimming and J lost 4 bases, with 11 bases between them. This CDR3 has 15 residues.

V gene TRBV27 combines with J gene TRBJ1-3, with a tentative D call TRBD1 (5 bases). Trimming took off 6 bases at V and 2 bases at J, with 17 bases between the two ends. The CDR3 has 16 amino acids. The germline gives CDR1 MNHEY, CDR2 SMNVEV (reference sequence). The CDR3 coding sequence is TGTGCCAGCAGGAACCAACAGGAGGCCACTGGAAACACCATATATTTT. This codes for CASRNQQEATGNTIYF.

The chain couples TRBV15 to TRBJ1-4; 11 bases line up with TRBD1. Trimming removed 0 bases from V and 8 bases from J; junction bases left unmatched: 2. The germline CDR1 and CDR2 sequences are LNHNV and YYDKDF (reference sequence). This CDR3 comprises 15 residues. The CDR3 coding sequence is TGTGCCACCAGCAGAGAAGGGACAGGGGGAGAAAAACTGTTTTTT. Translation gives CATSREGTGGEKLFF.

The chain couples TRBV27 to TRBJ1-2; weak D call: TRBD1 (5 bases). V was pared by 3 bases and J by 8 bases, with 16 bases between. The CDR3 is made up of 14 amino acids. Germline loops: CDR1 MNHEY, CDR2 SMNVEV (reference sequence). The CDR3 is CASSFRSAGTGYTF. CDR3 nucleotides: TGTGCCAGCAGTTTTCGGAGCGCAGGGACGGGCTACACCTTC.

This clone was seen only once. The genes are TRBV19 and TRBJ1-3; tentatively, D is TRBD1 (5 bases). Per germline, CDR1 LNHDA and CDR2 SQIVND (reference sequence). The germline V and J ends were trimmed by 7 bases and 2 bases, with 15 bases remaining between them. There are 15 residues in the CDR3. As DNA, the CDR3 is TGTGCCAGTACCCTCCTCTGGGGGGCTGGAAACACCATATATTTT. Amino acids: CASTLLWGAGNTIYF.

The genes are TRBV28 and TRBJ2-2; D gene unclear. V gave up 2 bases and J gave up 0 bases, with 7 bases separating them. The germline CDR1 and CDR2 sequences are MDHEN and SYDVKM. This CDR3 is built from 15 residues. The CDR3 DNA reads as TGTGCCAGCAGTTTAGACGGAGCGAACACCGGGGAGCTGTTTTTT. Its translation is CASSLDGANTGELFF.

The chain uses TRBV11-2 and TRBJ2-5; TRBD2 matches at 9 bases. The germline gives CDR1 SGHAT, CDR2 FQNNGV. After removal of 1 base from V and 5 bases from J, the junction contained 5 bases not matched to a gene. The CDR3 has 15 amino acids. The CDR3 nucleotides read TGTGCCAGCAGCTTAGTGCGGGGGGGCGGGGAGACCCAGTACTTC. This gives the protein CASSLVRGGGETQYF.

This sequence joins TRBV7-2 and TRBJ2-5; maybe TRBD1 (5 bases). The CDR3 runs to 15 residues. Germline CDR1 is SGHTA and CDR2 is FQGNSA. The V end was cut by 7 bases, the J end by 2 bases, with 17 bases between. CDR3 coding DNA: TGTGCCAGCACCGACGTTCAGGGATATCAAGAGACCCAGTACTTC. Translated: CASTDVQGYQETQYF.